Shown below are 27 T cell receptor beta chains from a single sample sequenced in a study of T cells in Graves' hyperthyroidism and ophthalmopathy (dated by TCRdb to 2018 to 2020). Libraries were made using multiplex PCR. This sample was sequenced with an Illumina HiSeq 2000. Amplification of TCR beta CDR3 regions was carried out from RNA transcripts. A first-round RT-PCR of the TCR CDR3 used the HTBI primer set with the Qiagen OneStep RT-PCR kit. TCRdb reworked the public reads: Q25 trimming with fastp, MiXCR clone assembly, productive beta chains retained. Each entry is one CDR3 protein sequence, shown with its most common DNA and genes. The table for this sample lists a few hundred thousand distinct CDR3 sequences; roughly 15% of them were counted only once. 13% of the sample is in the top ten clones. Sequencing used blood. These receptors all come from a woman aged 40-49 years with Graves' hyperthyroidism that later progressed to Graves' ophthalmopathy.

The table lists this clonotype with many counts. The V call is TRBV7-8, the J call TRBJ2-3; maybe TRBD2 (6 bases). V dropped 1 base and J dropped 4 bases, with 15 bases sitting between them. The V gene's germline CDR1 is SGHVS and CDR2 FQNEAQ. This CDR3 comprises 16 residues. The CDR3 DNA is TGTGCCAGCAGCTTAGTTTGGGGCGGGGAAGCAGATACGCAGTATTTT. Translation gives CASSLVWGGEADTQYF.

Ten or more counts support this clonotype. V and J are TRBV19 and TRBJ1-1, with unresolved D. Germline CDR1 reads LNHDA; CDR2 reads SQIVND (reference sequence). V lost 5 bases, J lost 7 bases, and 14 bases lay in between. There are 13 residues in the CDR3. CDR3 nucleotides: TGTGCCAGTAGTTCGGGATCGCGGTTTGAAGCTTTCTTT. It is translated as CASSSGSRFEAFF.

This clonotype showed up just a few times. This rearrangement joins TRBV4-1 to TRBJ2-7; TRBD2 matches 8 bases. Trimming took 3 bases from V and 4 from J; bases not matched to a gene: 8. This CDR3 region has 15 residues. The germline V gene encodes CDR1 MGHRA and CDR2 YSYEKL. The CDR3 bases are TGCGCCAGCAGCCAGGTCGGGACTAGTTATTACGAGCAGTACTTC. This codes for CASSQVGTSYYEQYF.

This clonotype has just a few counts. Since no conserved phenylalanine or tryptophan closes the CDR3, a read error is the likely cause. The CDR3 DNA reads TGTGTCAGCAGACCTGTAATGGGCACTGAAGCTTTCCTT. Translated: CVSRPVMGTEAFL. The chain carries TRBV28 and TRBJ1-1; D uncertain. This CDR3 comprises 13 residues. From germline, CDR1 is MDHEN and CDR2 SYDVKM.

This clonotype was counted at least ten times. This sequence joins TRBV9 and TRBJ2-2; D is unclear. V was pared by 0 bases and J by 4 bases, with 13 bases between. This CDR3 spans 16 amino acids. Germline values: CDR1 SGDLS, CDR2 YYNGEE. CDR3 sequence reads: CASSVDPFDGTGELFF. Here the CDR3 DNA reads TGTGCCAGCAGCGTAGATCCGTTTGATGGCACCGGGGAGCTGTTTTTT.

This clonotype was seen repeatedly, ten times or more. The V and J genes are TRBV2 and TRBJ2-7; 13 bases match TRBD2. The CDR3 length is 18 residues. V was clipped by 5 bases and J by 1 base; unmatched bases: 11. The V gene's germline CDR1 is SNHLY and CDR2 FYNNEI. The CDR3 sequence is CASSPGLAGLKGSYEQYF. The CDR3 coding sequence is TGTGCCAGCAGTCCGGGACTAGCGGGACTTAAGGGGTCCTACGAGCAGTACTTC.

This chain connects TRBV5-1 to TRBJ2-1, with 7 positions matching TRBD2. This CDR3 spans 14 amino acids. V was clipped by 3 bases and J by 9 bases; unmatched bases: 9. Germline lookup yields CDR1 SGHRS and CDR2 YFSETQ. CDR3 region: CASSSGRALGEQFF. CDR3 DNA: TGCGCCAGCAGCTCGGGGAGGGCGCTAGGTGAGCAGTTCTTC.

There are many counts of this clonotype. The genes are TRBV20-1 and TRBJ2-5; D unresolved. V gave up 3 bases and J gave up 4 bases, with 12 bases separating them. The germline V gene encodes CDR1 DFQATT and CDR2 SNEGSKA (reference sequence). The CDR3 contains 13 residues. This CDR3 reads CSASARNGETQYF. CDR3 sequence (DNA): TGCAGTGCTAGCGCTAGGAACGGAGAGACCCAGTACTTC.

The sample holds many counts of this clonotype. The CDR3 nucleotides are TGCGCCAGCAGTGAGATGCAGTTCCCAGCCGGGGAGCTGTTTTTT. It is translated as CASSEMQFPAGELFF. This chain links TRBV10-2 with TRBJ2-2, with unresolved D. V lost 2 bases and J lost 6, with 13 bases in between. There are 15 residues in the CDR3. Germline CDR1 is WSHSY and CDR2 is SAAADI.

This clonotype has at least ten counts. V and J are TRBV10-1 and TRBJ2-7; D gene unclear. V shed 4 bases and J shed 6 bases, with 16 bases lying between them. The length of the CDR3 is 14 residues. Germline CDR1 and CDR2: WNHNN and SYGVQD (reference sequence). CDR3 region: CASSAGPTDGEQYF. CDR3 DNA sequence: TGCGCCAGCAGTGCCGGACCCACGGACGGCGAGCAGTACTTC.

The table lists this clonotype with many counts. The genes are TRBV6-1 and TRBJ1-1, with D possibly TRBD1 on 5 matching bases. CDR3 length: 14 residues. Trimming took off 5 bases at V and 0 bases at J, with 10 bases between the two ends. The germline V gene encodes CDR1 MNHNS and CDR2 SASEGT. The CDR3 sequence is CASSWGRMNTEAFF. CDR3 sequence (DNA): TGTGCCAGCAGTTGGGGACGGATGAACACTGAAGCTTTCTTT.

This clonotype is a singleton in its sample. The chain recombines TRBV10-2 with TRBJ1-2, with D unclear. Trimming left V 4 bases short and J 0 bases short, with 9 bases between. In germline, CDR1 is WSHSY, CDR2 SAAADI. The CDR3 is 14 residues long. Here the CDR3 DNA reads TGCGCCAGCAGTGTAACTGTAGCTAACTATGGCTACACCTTC. It specifies CASSVTVANYGYTF.

This clonotype occurred a few times. V gene TRBV20-1 combines with J gene TRBJ2-7; 10 bases are a match to TRBD2. Germline-derived CDR1 and CDR2 are DFQATT and SNEGSKA (reference sequence). The CDR3 extends over 13 amino acids. In DNA form, the CDR3 reads TGCAGCTTAGCGGGAGGACCCTCCTACGAGCAGTACTTC. It is translated as CSLAGGPSYEQYF.

Ten or more counts support this clonotype. This sequence joins TRBV20-1 and TRBJ2-2; 10 bases fit TRBD2. Germline CDR1 and CDR2: DFQATT and SNEGSKA (reference sequence). With 3 bases clipped from V and 7 bases from J, the junction kept 8 bases outside the gene matches. CDR3 length equals 15 residues. The CDR3 is CSASVAGGFGGELFF. CDR3 DNA: TGCAGTGCTAGTGTAGCGGGAGGTTTTGGCGGGGAGCTGTTTTTT.

This clonotype appeared many times. The gene calls are TRBV19 and TRBJ1-5; tentatively, D is TRBD1 (5 bases). The CDR3 totals 16 residues. Germline lookup yields CDR1 LNHDA and CDR2 SQIVND (reference sequence). Deletions cut 7 bases from V and 1 base from J, with 17 bases between. CDR3 region: CASIIGGTASNQPQHF. CDR3 sequence (DNA): TGTGCCAGTATTATCGGAGGGACGGCCAGCAATCAGCCCCAGCATTTT. Full variable domain (missing parts from reference TRBV19 and TRBJ1-5): DGGITQSPKYLFRKEGQNVTLSCEQNLNHDAMYWYRQDPGQGLRLIYYSQIVNDFQKGDIAEGYSVSREKKESFPLTVTSAQKNPTAFYLCASIIGGTASNQPQHFGDGTRLSIL.

This clonotype turned up a few times. The chain joins TRBV10-3 to TRBJ1-6; tentatively, D is TRBD1 (6 bases). Germline V gene lookup returns CDR1 ENHRY and CDR2 SYGVKD. The ends were cut back, 6 bases at V and 7 bases at J, with 16 bases in the middle. This CDR3 contains 15 residues. CDR3 residues: CAISPGGGLNSPLHF. The CDR3, as DNA: TGTGCCATCAGCCCGGGGGGGGGCCTAAATTCACCCCTCCACTTT.

In regard to this clonotype: A much bigger clone sits one base away, suggesting this may be a read error. The chain is built from TRBV11-2 and TRBJ1-1, with D possibly matching TRBD1 (6 bases). CDR1 is SGHAT and CDR2 is FQNNGV in the germline V gene. The CDR3 is 13 amino acids. The CDR3 here is CAGSLVTGREAFF. The CDR3 DNA reads as TGTGCCGGCAGCTTAGTGACAGGTCGAGAAGCTTTCTTT.

This clonotype was picked up many times. The CDR3 here is CASSVADSNSPLHF. The CDR3 coding sequence is TGTGCCAGCAGTGTGGCGGACAGTAATTCACCCCTCCACTTT. V gene TRBV2 combines with J gene TRBJ1-6; tentatively, D is TRBD1 (6 bases). The germline V gene has CDR1 SNHLY and CDR2 FYNNEI. V was shortened by 4 bases and J by 6 bases, with 10 bases between the two germline ends. The CDR3 runs to 14 residues.

There are many counts of this clonotype. The V gene is TRBV5-6, the J gene TRBJ2-7; 7 positions match TRBD1. Germline lookup yields CDR1 SGHDT and CDR2 YYEEEE. CDR3 length: 16 residues. V was pared by 4 bases and J by 4 bases, with 14 bases of the junction left unmatched. The CDR3: CASSALYRGTVYEQYF. The CDR3 coding sequence is TGTGCCAGCAGCGCATTATACAGGGGTACAGTATACGAGCAGTACTTC.

The chain has TRBV11-2 and TRBJ2-3, with no clear D. The CDR3 runs to 15 residues. The ends were cut back, 0 bases at V and 6 bases at J, with 13 bases in the middle. CDR1 is SGHAT, CDR2 FQNNGV, per germline. CDR3 region: CASSLDDRATDTQYF. CDR3 in DNA: TGTGCCAGCAGCTTAGATGATCGGGCCACGGATACGCAGTATTTT.

This clonotype was seen a single time. The chain joins TRBV9 to TRBJ2-3, with D uncertain. The CDR3 sequence is 12 residues long. V lost 3 bases and J 2 bases, leaving 4 bases between the germline ends. Germline V CDR1 and CDR2: SGDLS, YYNGEE. The CDR3 region has the DNA TGTGCCAGCAGCGGAATCACAGATACGCAGTATTTT. Protein: CASSGITDTQYF. The full variable domain, rest sourced from reference TRBV9 and TRBJ2-3, is DSGVTQTPKHLITATGQRVTLRCSPRSGDLSVYWYQQSLDQGLQFLIQYYNGEERAKGNILERFSAQQFPDLHSELNLSSLELGDSALYFCASSGITDTQYFGPGTRLTVL.

The table lists this clonotype with a few counts. J is TRBJ2-1 and V is TRBV20-1, with TRBD2 matching 8 bases. This CDR3 region has 14 residues. The ends lost 3 bases at V and 0 bases at J; junction bases unmatched: 1. Germline CDR1 DFQATT, CDR2 SNEGSKA (reference sequence). CDR3 region: CSARGLVSYNEQFF. The CDR3 DNA reads TGCAGTGCTAGGGGACTAGTCTCCTACAATGAGCAGTTCTTC.

This clonotype appeared many times. The V and J genes are TRBV7-9 and TRBJ2-2; TRBD2 aligns across 11 bases. This CDR3 contains 16 residues. Germline values: CDR1 SEHNR, CDR2 FQNEAQ (reference sequence). J gave up 5 bases and V 4 bases, and 6 bases lay outside the gene matches. CDR3 in amino acids: CASSSLAGGPTGELFF. The CDR3 coding sequence is TGTGCCAGCAGCTCCTTAGCGGGAGGGCCAACCGGGGAGCTGTTTTTT. Supplemented by reference TRBV7-9 and TRBJ2-2, the full variable domain reads DTGVSQNPRHKITKRGQNVTFRCDPISEHNRLYWYRQTLGQGPEFLTYFQNEAQLEKSRLLSDRFSAERPKGSFSTLEIQRTEQGDSAMYLCASSSLAGGPTGELFFGEGSRLTVL.

Comments on this clonotype: A much larger clone is a single base away; this may be a read error. The chain's CDR3 is CASSGTPTHEQYF. In DNA, the CDR3 is TGTGCCAGCAGCGGGACACCGACCCACGAGCAGTACTTC. The chain couples TRBV28 to TRBJ2-7; TRBD1 is a possible D gene (6 bases). With 6 bases removed from V and 5 bases from J, the gap between germline ends came to 14 bases. CDR3 length: 13 residues. The germline gives CDR1 MDHEN, CDR2 SYDVKM.

This clonotype was observed many times. The chain uses TRBV7-8 and TRBJ2-1; 9 bases match TRBD1. This CDR3 comprises 16 residues. CDR1 is SGHVS and CDR2 is FQNEAQ in the germline V gene. Germline trimming cut 3 bases from V and 8 bases from J; bases unmatched to any gene: 11. CDR3 nucleotide sequence: TGTGCCAGCAGCTTCTCCTCCGGGACAGGGACTTATGAGCAGTTCTTC. Amino acids: CASSFSSGTGTYEQFF.

This clonotype was found a few times. The chain is built from TRBV6-1 and TRBJ2-5; no firm D call. This CDR3 region has 13 residues. The V gene's germline CDR1 is MNHNS and CDR2 SASEGT. V was clipped by 5 bases and J by 13 bases, with 20 bases between them. CDR3 nucleotide sequence: TGTGCCAGCAGTAGGACCCCCCACTTTGTATGGTACTTC. It yields the protein CASSRTPHFVWYF.

This clonotype was counted many times. This chain joins TRBV19 and TRBJ1-5; tentatively, D is TRBD1 (5 bases). Germline CDR1 is LNHDA and CDR2 is SQIVND (reference sequence). There are 16 residues in the CDR3. The ends were cut back, 4 bases at V and 2 bases at J, with 15 bases in the middle. CDR3 sequence: CASSTPAGLGNQPQHF. The DNA for the CDR3 is TGTGCCAGTAGTACGCCAGCAGGGTTGGGCAATCAGCCCCAGCATTTT.